The 22 T cell receptor beta chains below all came from one sample that was sequenced in a study of regulatory T cells in long-lasting Graves disease. The time point: newly diagnosed GD, antithyroid drugs for less than 3 months. From RNA extracted from PBMCs, the TCR library was made. Construction of TCR beta libraries relied on iRepertoire HTBI primers and on Arm-PCR targeting CDR3 regions. TCRdb fed the multiplex PCR reads into MiXCR, producing one record per CDR3 protein. The profile shows roughly 320,000 distinct CDR3 sequences, over 15% of them singletons. The data also belong to a second study, concerning T cells in Graves' hyperthyroidism and ophthalmopathy.

The sample consisted of peripheral blood mononuclear cells (PBMCs), taken at new diagnosis, from a patient treated with antithyroid drugs. The receptor source for this set is a man aged 35 to 55 with Graves disease.

The table lists this clonotype with a few counts. V is TRBV12-3 or TRBV12-4 and J is TRBJ2-3; D gene ambiguous. The J call may not be correct, given that the DNA end is closer to TRBJ2-5. The CDR3 length is 12 residues. CDR3 sequence: CASSTFFDTQYF. In DNA, the CDR3 is TGTGCCAGCAGTACGTTTTTTGATACCCAGTACTTC.

The chain employs TRBV6-1 and TRBJ2-2; 10 positions agree with TRBD1. This CDR3 is 15 amino acids long. V was clipped by 6 bases and J by 5 bases; unmatched bases: 6. Germline CDR1 MNHNS, CDR2 SASEGT. This CDR3 is CASSSDRGYTGELFF. CDR3 DNA sequence: TGTGCCAGCAGCTCGGACAGGGGGTATACCGGGGAGCTGTTTTTT.

This clonotype was counted a few times. The V and J genes are TRBV15 and TRBJ2-1; possibly TRBD1 for D (6 bases). Deletions cut 5 bases from V and 4 bases from J, with 18 bases between. The CDR3 spans 16 residues. Germline loops: CDR1 LNHNV, CDR2 YYDKDF (reference sequence). The CDR3 is CATSGGQLRIYNEQFF. The CDR3 coding sequence is TGTGCCACCAGCGGAGGACAGCTGAGGATTTACAATGAGCAGTTCTTC.

Many counts were recorded for this clonotype. This rearrangement joins TRBV2 to TRBJ1-2; a possible D gene is TRBD1 (6 bases). The germline gives CDR1 SNHLY, CDR2 FYNNEI. V gave up 6 bases and J gave up 2 bases, with 13 bases separating them. The CDR3 consists of 14 residues. The CDR3 loop reads CASRLDRLNYGYTF. The CDR3 nucleotides read TGTGCCAGCAGGCTGGACAGATTAAACTATGGCTACACCTTC.

J is TRBJ2-1 and V is TRBV19; 8 nucleotides agree with TRBD2. The CDR3 is 17 residues long. The germline V gene has CDR1 LNHDA and CDR2 SQIVND (reference sequence). The J segment lost 6 bases and the V segment lost 3 bases, leaving 13 bases of the junction unmatched. CDR3 protein: CASSMTSVLAGANEQFF. As DNA, the CDR3 is TGTGCCAGTAGTATGACCTCGGTTCTAGCGGGTGCCAATGAGCAGTTCTTC.

J is TRBJ2-5 and V is TRBV11-2; D is ambiguous. Trimming removed 5 bases from V and 5 bases from J, with 9 bases in between. Germline V CDR1 and CDR2: SGHAT, FQNNGV. This CDR3 contains 12 residues. CDR3 in amino acids: CASSHAGETQYF. The CDR3 DNA sequence: TGTGCCAGCAGCCACGCCGGGGAGACCCAGTACTTC.

This clonotype was observed many times. This chain connects TRBV11-2 to TRBJ1-6; the D is unclear. V dropped 1 base and J dropped 7 bases, with 8 bases sitting between them. The germline CDR1 and CDR2 sequences are SGHAT and FQNNGV. This CDR3 spans 14 amino acids. The DNA of the CDR3 is TGTGCCAGCAGCTTAGTTAGTTCCAATTCACCCCTCCACTTT. This gives the protein CASSLVSSNSPLHF.

At least ten counts were recorded for this clonotype. The genes are TRBV6-1 and TRBJ1-5, with TRBD1 identical over 8 bases. CDR1 MNHNS and CDR2 SASEGT come from the germline V gene. V was clipped by 6 bases and J by 6 bases; unmatched bases: 7. The CDR3 is made up of 14 amino acids. CDR3 amino acids: CASRTTGVGQPQHF. Here the CDR3 DNA reads TGTGCCAGCAGAACGACAGGGGTTGGTCAGCCCCAGCATTTT.

In this sample, this clonotype turned up many times. The chain is built from TRBV11-2 and TRBJ2-2; D may be TRBD2 (7 bases). The CDR3 contains 16 residues. Trimming left V 1 base short and J 8 bases short, with 17 bases between. Germline-derived CDR1 and CDR2 are SGHAT and FQNNGV. The CDR3 sequence is CASSLGAGASRGELFF. The CDR3 coding sequence is TGTGCCAGCAGCTTAGGTGCGGGGGCCTCCCGGGGGGAGCTGTTTTTT.

The DNA of the CDR3 is TGTGCCAGCAGCTCCGGGGACACCTACCCATTTGAGACCCAGTACTTC. Encoded protein: CASSSGDTYPFETQYF. The rearrangement links TRBV5-4 to TRBJ2-5, with D possibly matching TRBD1 (6 bases). Looked up from germline, CDR1 is SGHNT and CDR2 is YYREEE (reference sequence). CDR3 length: 16 amino acids. Trimming removed 3 bases at V and 5 bases at J, with 20 bases between.

There are many counts of this clonotype. CDR3 sequence: CASSYSSGGNTIYF. The CDR3 DNA reads TGTGCCAGCAGTTACTCATCCGGGGGAAACACCATATATTTT. This chain joins TRBV6-5 and TRBJ1-3; D gene ambiguous. V was trimmed by 0 bases and J by 4 bases, leaving 7 bases between them. Germline V gene lookup returns CDR1 MNHEY and CDR2 SVGAGI. The CDR3 has 14 amino acids.

Ten or more counts support this clonotype. The V gene is TRBV6-2 or TRBV6-3, the J gene TRBJ2-3, with D unclear. CDR3 size: 14 residues. Trimming took off 3 bases at V and 1 base at J, with 8 bases between the two ends. The V gene's germline CDR1 is MNHEY and CDR2 SVGEGT. Here the CDR3 DNA reads TGTGCCAGCAGTTATAAGTACGGCACAGATACGCAGTATTTT. This gives the protein CASSYKYGTDTQYF.

As concerns this clonotype: Being one base from a much bigger clone, this may be a read error. This chain connects TRBV7-8 to TRBJ2-3; 7 nucleotides agree with TRBD2. The CDR3 contains 16 residues. Germline V lookup: CDR1 SGHVS, CDR2 FQNEAQ. This CDR3 reads CASRSGRGSSTDAQYF. As DNA, the CDR3 is TGTGCCAGCAGGTCGGGGCGGGGGAGTAGCACAGATGCGCAGTATTTT.

This clonotype was recorded once. This chain connects TRBV4-3 to TRBJ1-3; no clear D. V gave up 0 bases and J gave up 0 bases, with 9 bases separating them. Germline loops: CDR1 LGHNA, CDR2 YSLEER. The CDR3 runs to 16 residues. The chain's CDR3 is CASSQESGISGNTIYF. The CDR3 DNA reads TGCGCCAGCAGCCAAGAGAGCGGGATCTCTGGAAACACCATATATTTT.

The J gene is TRBJ1-6, the V gene TRBV5-6; D is ambiguous. CDR1 is SGHDT, CDR2 YYEEEE, per germline. This CDR3 is built from 14 residues. V lost 0 bases to trimming and J lost 9 bases, with 10 bases between them. The CDR3 protein is CASSLVDPGSPLHF. The CDR3 DNA follows: TGTGCCAGCAGCTTGGTAGATCCCGGTTCACCCCTCCACTTT. Full variable domain (missing parts from reference TRBV5-6 and TRBJ1-6): DAGVTQSPTHLIKTRGQQVTLRCSPKSGHDTVSWYQQALGQGPQFIFQYYEEEERQRGNFPDRFSGHQFPNYSSELNVNALLLGDSALYLCASSLVDPGSPLHFGNGTRLTVT.

The chain recombines TRBV24-1 with TRBJ2-7; 7 nucleotides line up with TRBD1. Germline CDR1 is KGHDR and CDR2 is SFDVKD. The J segment lost 4 bases and the V segment lost 11 bases, leaving 7 bases of the junction unmatched. The CDR3 covers 12 residues. CDR3 DNA sequence: TGTGCCATCCCCGGGACAGCGTACGAGCAGTACTTC. Amino acids: CAIPGTAYEQYF.

This clonotype has only one observation. This may be a read error: a much more frequent sequence differs by one nucleotide. The gene calls are TRBV2 and TRBJ1-5; TRBD1 is a possible D gene (6 bases). This CDR3 contains 14 residues. Germline-derived CDR1 and CDR2 are SNHLY and FYNNEI. Trimming took 4 bases from V and 5 from J, leaving 12 bases between them. The CDR3 loop reads CASSAEGGDQPQHF. Written as DNA, the CDR3 is TGTGCCAGCAGTGCTGAAGGGGGAGATCAGCCCCAGCATTTT.

This clonotype has at least ten counts. The V call is TRBV6-5, the J call TRBJ1-1; TRBD1 aligns across 7 bases. After removal of 2 bases from V and 3 bases from J, the junction contained 3 bases not matched to a gene. The germline V gene encodes CDR1 MNHEY and CDR2 SVGAGI. CDR3 length: 14 amino acids. CDR3 nucleotide sequence: TGTGCCAGCAGTTACGGGCAGGGGGACACTGAAGCTTTCTTT. Translated: CASSYGQGDTEAFF.

This clonotype has a count of ten or more. This sequence joins TRBV20-1 and TRBJ1-5; D gene uncertain. Germline V CDR1 and CDR2: DFQATT, SNEGSKA (reference sequence). V lost 3 bases and J 0 bases, leaving 12 bases between the germline ends. The CDR3 totals 15 residues. The CDR3 reads CSASSAEYSNQPQHF. DNA of the CDR3: TGCAGTGCTAGTTCGGCAGAATATAGCAATCAGCCCCAGCATTTT.

This sequence joins TRBV9 and TRBJ1-3; perhaps TRBD1 as D (6 bases). Deletions cut 1 base from V and 4 bases from J, with 15 bases between. Germline CDR1 is SGDLS and CDR2 is YYNGEE. CDR3 length: 16 residues. Here the CDR3 reads CASSVTTGTQGNTIYF. The CDR3 bases are TGTGCCAGCAGCGTAACCACAGGGACCCAGGGAAACACCATATATTTT.

This clonotype was counted many times. The chain couples TRBV6-2 or TRBV6-3 to TRBJ1-5, with D perhaps matching TRBD1 (5 bases). CDR1 and CDR2 from the germline V gene are MNHEY and SVGEGT. The CDR3 loop spans 19 amino acids. V was clipped by 0 bases and J by 2 bases, with 20 bases between them. As DNA, the CDR3 is TGTGCCAGCAGTTACTCGATGGTGTCCGTAAGGGGCGGCAATCAGCCCCAGCATTTT. Amino acids: CASSYSMVSVRGGNQPQHF.

This clonotype was seen many times. The chain couples TRBV18 to TRBJ1-2; 7 bases are shared with TRBD1. The V gene's germline CDR1 is KGHSH and CDR2 LQKENI. Unmatched junction bases numbered 8, after V lost 6 bases and J lost 4 bases. The CDR3 consists of 14 residues. CDR3 coding DNA: TGTGCCAGCTCGAATCTGGACAGGTCCTATGGCTACACCTTC. Translated: CASSNLDRSYGYTF.